Listed here are 14 T cell receptor beta chains from one sample, sequenced in a study of regulatory T cells in long-lasting Graves disease listed by TCRdb under 2021. The sample's time point label, decoded: persistent/refractory GD, antithyroid drugs over 5 years with positive TRAb. For both TCR sequencing and RNA sequencing, RNA was extracted from PBMCs using TRIzol. The library was generated by multiplex PCR. The reads were generated on an Illumina HiSeq 4000. CDR3 regions were amplified by Arm-PCR with iRepertoire HTBI primers to construct TCR beta libraries. The public reads were reprocessed in TCRdb via fastp at Q25 and MiXCR, keeping in-frame beta chains. Rows are combined by CDR3 protein, so each entry shows the most common genes and DNA. The sample yields approximately 380,000 distinct CDR3 sequences; under 25% were counted once. The ten largest clones add up to around 21% of the sample. This specimen was peripheral blood mononuclear cells (PBMCs), taken when the disease was refractory, from a patient treated with antithyroid drugs. These receptors came from a female donor with Graves disease.

In its sample, this clonotype was seen many times. This chain links TRBV7-8 with TRBJ2-1; the D gene is possibly TRBD1 (6 bases). Trimming took 2 bases from V and 9 from J, leaving 20 bases between them. The CDR3 extends over 16 amino acids. Germline CDR1 is SGHVS and CDR2 is FQNEAQ. CDR3 in DNA: TGTGCCAGCAGCTTATTTGGACGGTCAGGGGACATTGAGCAGTTCTTC. Encoded protein: CASSLFGRSGDIEQFF.

The chain carries TRBV27 and TRBJ2-2, with 8 nucleotides matching TRBD2. The V gene's germline CDR1 is MNHEY and CDR2 SMNVEV (reference sequence). Trimming at V came to 2 bases and at J to 4 bases, leaving 9 bases not matched to a gene. This CDR3 contains 17 residues. The CDR3, as DNA: TGTGCCAGCAGTTTAACCACACCGACTAGCGCCACCGGGGAGCTGTTTTTT. It yields the protein CASSLTTPTSATGELFF.

The rearrangement joins TRBV20-1 to TRBJ2-2; maybe TRBD2 (6 bases). The ends were cut back, 6 bases at V and 6 bases at J, with 23 bases in the middle. The CDR3 runs 16 residues. Germline V CDR1 and CDR2: DFQATT, SNEGSKA (reference sequence). The CDR3, as DNA: TGCAGTGCCCCCTCGGGGGATCGCCTAGGTCCCGGGGAGCTGTTTTTT. It codes for CSAPSGDRLGPGELFF.

Comment on this clonotype: At one boundary the junction diverges from the germline segment, which might be a read error. V is TRBV6-5 and J is TRBJ2-6; a weak D match, TRBD1 (5 bases). This CDR3 contains 13 residues. Germline V gives CDR1 MNHEY, CDR2 SVGAGI. In DNA form, the CDR3 reads TGTGCCAGCAGTTACGTTGGGGCCAACGTTCTGACTTTC. As protein: CASSYVGANVLTF.

This clonotype was counted between two and nine times. This chain joins TRBV14 and TRBJ1-1; D possibly corresponds to TRBD1 (6 bases). This CDR3 is built from 16 residues. The V end lost 0 bases, the J end lost 6 bases, and 17 bases lay between the germline ends. The germline V gene has CDR1 SGHDN and CDR2 FVKESK. Here the CDR3 DNA reads TGTGCCAGCAGCCAAGATTCTTTCCCCAGGGGCTCTGAAGCTTTCTTT. Translating gives CASSQDSFPRGSEAFF.

This clonotype was recorded at least ten times. This chain links TRBV11-2 with TRBJ2-7; either TRBD1 or TRBD2 may fit D (5 bases each). The germline V gene encodes CDR1 SGHAT and CDR2 FQNNGV. There are 14 residues in the CDR3. Trimming took off 2 bases at V and 2 bases at J, with 10 bases between the two ends. CDR3 nucleotide sequence: TGTGCCAGCAGCTTAAGTCCGGGGCCCTACGAGCAGTACTTC. Translation gives CASSLSPGPYEQYF.

The gene calls are TRBV30 and TRBJ2-2; TRBD2 matches 11 bases. Germline-derived CDR1 and CDR2 are GTSNPN and SVGIG (reference sequence). The J segment lost 6 bases and the V segment lost 4 bases, leaving 7 bases of the junction unmatched. The length of the CDR3 is 15 residues. In DNA form, the CDR3 reads TGTGCCTGGACCTTAGCGGGAGGGCCCTCCGGGGAGCTGTTTTTT. Its translation: CAWTLAGGPSGELFF.

The genes are TRBV2 and TRBJ1-5, with D possibly matching TRBD1 (6 bases). This CDR3 comprises 16 residues. Looked up from germline, CDR1 is SNHLY and CDR2 is FYNNEI. Trimming left V 3 bases short and J 5 bases short, with 17 bases between. The CDR3 sequence is CASSERDPGAHQPQHF. CDR3 DNA: TGTGCCAGCAGTGAGAGAGACCCAGGGGCCCATCAGCCCCAGCATTTT. Based on the CDR3 plus reference TRBV2 and TRBJ1-5, the full variable domain is EPEVTQTPSHQVTQMGQEVILRCVPISNHLYFYWYRQILGQKVEFLVSFYNNEISEKSEIFDDQFSVERPDGSNFTLKIRSTKLEDSAMYFCASSERDPGAHQPQHFGDGTRLSIL.

This chain uses TRBV30 with TRBJ2-2; 12 bases line up with TRBD2. CDR1 is GTSNPN, CDR2 SVGIG, per germline (reference sequence). The trim removed 3 bases at V and 1 base at J, leaving 3 bases unmatched. This CDR3 comprises 16 residues. The CDR3 DNA follows: TGTGCCTGGAGGACTAGCGGGAGCGGGAACACCGGGGAGCTGTTTTTT. Residues: CAWRTSGSGNTGELFF. The variable domain in full, with the rest retrieved from reference TRBV30 and TRBJ2-2, is SQTIHQWPATLVQPVGSPLSLECTVEGTSNPNLYWYRQAAGRGLQLLFYSVGIGQISSEVPQNLSASRPQDRQFILSSKKLLLSDSGFYLCAWRTSGSGNTGELFFGEGSRLTVL.

This clonotype has a handful of counts. The genes are TRBV11-2 and TRBJ2-1; TRBD2 might be the D (5 bases). V lost 3 bases and J lost 7, with 19 bases in between. Germline CDR1 is SGHAT and CDR2 is FQNNGV. There are 16 residues in the CDR3. The CDR3 region is CASSFDRTFVLNEQFF. Written as DNA, the CDR3 is TGTGCCAGCAGCTTTGACCGGACTTTTGTCTTAAATGAGCAGTTCTTC.

This clonotype was picked up many times. The chain carries TRBV2 and TRBJ1-2; 7 nucleotides line up with TRBD1. This CDR3 has 14 residues. The trim removed 6 bases at V and 8 bases at J, leaving 12 bases unmatched. Germline V gene lookup returns CDR1 SNHLY and CDR2 FYNNEI. CDR3 sequence reads: CASRATTGDRGYTF. DNA for the CDR3: TGTGCCAGCAGAGCAACAACAGGGGATCGCGGCTACACCTTC.

V is TRBV28 and J is TRBJ1-2, with 8 bases identical to TRBD1. This CDR3 spans 14 amino acids. CDR1 and CDR2 (germline): MDHEN, SYDVKM. The V segment lost 3 bases and the J segment 5 bases; nucleotides outside the gene matches: 5. CDR3 sequence (DNA): TGTGCCAGCAGTTTGGCGACAGGGGAGTATGGCTACACCTTC. Amino acids: CASSLATGEYGYTF.

This clonotype was counted many times. The rearrangement joins TRBV7-9 to TRBJ2-7, with D possibly matching TRBD2 (5 bases). The CDR3 loop spans 14 amino acids. Trimming took 3 bases from V and 5 from J, leaving 14 bases between them. Germline CDR1 is SEHNR and CDR2 is FQNEAQ (reference sequence). CDR3 nucleotide sequence: TGTGCCAGCAGCTTTGGAGGTAGCTACGACGAGCAGTACTTC. Translating gives CASSFGGSYDEQYF.

In this sample, this clonotype turned up many times. The chain has TRBV4-2 and TRBJ1-2, with D unresolved. Germline V gene sequence: CDR1 LGHNA, CDR2 YNFKEQ. V was clipped by 2 bases and J by 4 bases, with 11 bases between them. The CDR3 has 14 residues. CDR3 region: CASSQPDVSYGYTF. In DNA form, the CDR3 reads TGTGCCAGCAGCCAACCCGATGTGAGCTATGGCTACACCTTC.